The clone carrying this T cell receptor (beta chain) occurred a few times. Its antigen is not known. TCRdb passed the reads through MiXCR, listing each CDR3 protein once. The sample records roughly 730,000 distinct CDR3 sequences, around 32% being singletons. The sample originates from a study of T cell repertoires in cytomegalovirus infection. Study details: As its CMV epitopes, the study selected recently identified HLA-C-restricted and well-studied HLA-B-restricted targets. It was the public TCR beta signatures that indicated both CMV infection and matching HLA type. Notes on the study in general: The cumulative frequency of public TCR beta families identified carriers of CMV plus the relevant HLA.

The CDR3 length is 17 residues. Per germline, CDR1 SGHTA and CDR2 FQGTGA. The ends were cut back, 5 bases at V and 2 bases at J, with 21 bases in the middle. Here the sequenced sample was cultured PBMCs, taken from culture after CMV antigen stimulation. This TCR was sampled from a human donor in good health (CMV status not recorded). Some clones in this sample may be carry-over from other donors' samples. V is TRBV7-3 and J is TRBJ1-2; no reliable D call. CDR3 protein: CASSPPLGVVYNYGYTF. In nucleotides, the CDR3 is TGTGCCAGCAGCCCCCCCCTTGGGGTGGTATACAACTATGGCTACACCTTC.